The 10 T cell receptor beta chains given below trace back to one sample, sequenced in a study of cytotoxic CD8 clonotypes in ibrutinib-treated CLL (dated by TCRdb to the early 2020s). Per the publication, the time point label means: approximately 25 months on ibrutinib. Library preparation employed the immunoSEQ multiplex PCR assay. Here the immuneACCESS table is served through TCRdb, limited to in-frame sequences with V and J called. Missing clones are a known gap in these copies; in checked studies unresolved V genes cover under half, and the rest lacks a known reason. The table for this sample lists some 85,000 clones; approximately 80% of them were counted only once. The ten largest clonotypes hold just under 25% of the sample. The sample consisted of PBMCs, taken after 24 months of ibrutinib treatment. These receptors were collected from a human donor with chronic lymphocytic leukemia.

This clone was observed a single time. This chain uses TRBV21-1 with TRBJ1-3; TRBD1, the D gene given by the table, was not confirmed from the DNA. TRBV21-1 is a documented pseudogene. CDR3 length: 17 amino acids. The CDR3 DNA follows: TGTGCCAGCAGCAAAGGGGGACAGGGGGCCTCTGGAAACACCATATATTTT. This encodes CASSKGGQGASGNTIYF.

Ten or more counts support this clone. The chain joins TRBV27 to TRBJ2-7; the match to TRBD2 covers 11 bases. Germline V CDR1 and CDR2: MNHEY, SMNVEV (reference sequence). The CDR3 runs to 16 residues. The V segment lost 4 bases and the J segment 2 bases; nucleotides outside the gene matches: 7. DNA for the CDR3: TGTGCCAGCAGTTCCTCGGTGACTAGCGGGACCTACGAGCAGTACTTC. It codes for CASSSSVTSGTYEQYF.

J is TRBJ1-1 and V is TRBV29-1, with D possibly TRBD1 on 6 matching bases. This CDR3 is built from 13 residues. Germline V gives CDR1 SQVTM, CDR2 ANQGSEA. The V gene lost 5 bases and the J gene lost 0 bases, with 10 bases spanning the gap. The CDR3: CSVSDRMNTEAFF. CDR3 bases: TGCAGCGTTTCGGACAGAATGAACACTGAAGCTTTCTTT.

This clone was recorded many times. The chain joins TRBV29-1 to TRBJ1-1; D gene ambiguous. The CDR3 loop spans 13 amino acids. Germline V gene lookup returns CDR1 SQVTM and CDR2 ANQGSEA. V was shortened by 0 bases and J by 4 bases, with 9 bases between the two germline ends. The CDR3, as DNA: TGCAGCGTTGAAGATGAGTGGGCCACTGAAGCTTTCTTT. It encodes CSVEDEWATEAFF.

The CDR3 region has the DNA TGTGCCAGCAGTTACGGGGCTAGCGGGGGGTTCCCGACCCAGTACTTC. It codes for CASSYGASGGFPTQYF. The J gene is TRBJ2-5, the V gene TRBV9; 11 bases are shared with TRBD2. The CDR3 sequence is 16 residues long. J lost 7 bases, V lost 5 bases, and 13 bases had no gene match. Germline CDR1 and CDR2: SGDLS and YYNGEE. Full variable domain (rest looked up from reference TRBV9 and TRBJ2-5): DSGVTQTPKHLITATGQRVTLRCSPRSGDLSVYWYQQSLDQGLQFLIQYYNGEERAKGNILERFSAQQFPDLHSELNLSSLELGDSALYFCASSYGASGGFPTQYFGPGTRLLVL.

V is TRBV11-3 and J is TRBJ2-2; D remains ambiguous. Germline V gene sequence: CDR1 SGHNT, CDR2 YENEEA. Trimming took off 8 bases at V and 6 bases at J, with 7 bases between the two ends. The CDR3 spans 11 residues. The CDR3 reads CASEKAGELFF. In nucleotides, the CDR3 is TGTGCCAGCGAAAAAGCCGGGGAGCTGTTTTTT.

A few counts support this clone. This chain connects TRBV18 to TRBJ1-1; maybe TRBD1 (6 bases). This CDR3 comprises 15 residues. Deletions cut 3 bases from V and 5 bases from J, with 16 bases between. Germline values: CDR1 KGHSH, CDR2 LQKENI. Here the CDR3 reads CASSPPGGLRTEAFF. The CDR3 nucleotides read TGTGCCAGCTCACCCCCGGGGGGGCTGCGAACTGAAGCTTTCTTT.

This chain connects TRBV7-9 to TRBJ2-2; 9 bases match TRBD2. The CDR3 totals 17 residues. After removal of 2 bases from V and 0 bases from J, the junction contained 4 bases not matched to a gene. The germline V gene encodes CDR1 SEHNR and CDR2 FQNEAQ (reference sequence). CDR3 protein: CASSLNRLAANTGELFF. CDR3 coding DNA: TGTGCCAGCAGCTTAAACCGACTAGCGGCGAACACCGGGGAGCTGTTTTTT.

This clone showed up just once. The chain uses TRBV10-3 and TRBJ2-1, with 7 bases fitting TRBD1. CDR3 size: 12 residues. Trimming removed 6 bases from V and 8 bases from J; junction bases left unmatched: 4. CDR1 ENHRY and CDR2 SYGVKD come from the germline V gene. DNA for the CDR3: TGTGCCATCAGAGGGGGCCAAGATGAGCAGTTCTTC. Protein: CAIRGGQDEQFF.

This clone occurred a few times. The V and J genes are TRBV6-1 and TRBJ2-7; D is ambiguous. With 5 bases removed from V and 3 bases from J, the gap between germline ends came to 14 bases. CDR1 MNHNS and CDR2 SASEGT come from the germline V gene. This CDR3 has 14 residues. The CDR3 region is CASSPRGASYEQYF. CDR3 DNA: TGTGCCAGCAGTCCCCGAGGAGCGAGCTACGAGCAGTACTTC.